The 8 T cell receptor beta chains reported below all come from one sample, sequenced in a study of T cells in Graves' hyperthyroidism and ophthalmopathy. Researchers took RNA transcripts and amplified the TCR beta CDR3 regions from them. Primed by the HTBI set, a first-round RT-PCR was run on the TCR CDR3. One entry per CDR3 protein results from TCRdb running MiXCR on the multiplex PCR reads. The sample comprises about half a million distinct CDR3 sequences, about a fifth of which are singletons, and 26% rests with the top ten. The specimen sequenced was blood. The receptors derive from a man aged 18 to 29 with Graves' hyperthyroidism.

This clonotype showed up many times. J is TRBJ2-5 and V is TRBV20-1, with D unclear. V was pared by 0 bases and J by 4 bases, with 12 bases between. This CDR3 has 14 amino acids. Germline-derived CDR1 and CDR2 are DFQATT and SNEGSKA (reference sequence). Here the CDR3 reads CSARDGQVTETQYF. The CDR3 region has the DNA TGCAGTGCTAGAGATGGGCAGGTGACAGAGACCCAGTACTTC.

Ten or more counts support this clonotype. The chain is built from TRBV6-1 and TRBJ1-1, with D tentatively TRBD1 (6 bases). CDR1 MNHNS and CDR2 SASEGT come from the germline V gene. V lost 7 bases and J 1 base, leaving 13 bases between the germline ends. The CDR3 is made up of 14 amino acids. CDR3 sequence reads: CASTPGHPNTEAFF. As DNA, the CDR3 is TGTGCCAGCACTCCGGGACATCCGAACACTGAAGCTTTCTTT.

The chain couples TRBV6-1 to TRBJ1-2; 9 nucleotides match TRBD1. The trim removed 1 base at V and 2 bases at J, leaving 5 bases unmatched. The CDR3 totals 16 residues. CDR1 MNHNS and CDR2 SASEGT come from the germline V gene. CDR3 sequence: CASSEDGGTGNYGYTF. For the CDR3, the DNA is TGTGCCAGCAGTGAAGATGGTGGGACAGGGAACTATGGCTACACCTTC.

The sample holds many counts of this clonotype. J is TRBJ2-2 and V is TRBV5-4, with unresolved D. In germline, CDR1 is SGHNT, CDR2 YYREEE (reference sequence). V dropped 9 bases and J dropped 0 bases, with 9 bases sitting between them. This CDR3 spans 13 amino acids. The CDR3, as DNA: TGTGCCAACCCGGCCCCGAACACCGGGGAGCTGTTTTTT. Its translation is CANPAPNTGELFF.

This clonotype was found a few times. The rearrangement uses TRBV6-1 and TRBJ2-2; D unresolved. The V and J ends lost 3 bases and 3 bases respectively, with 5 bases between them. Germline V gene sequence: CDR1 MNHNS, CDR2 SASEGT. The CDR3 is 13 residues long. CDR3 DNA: TGTGCCAGCAGTGATGCAGACACCGGGGAGCTGTTTTTT. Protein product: CASSDADTGELFF.

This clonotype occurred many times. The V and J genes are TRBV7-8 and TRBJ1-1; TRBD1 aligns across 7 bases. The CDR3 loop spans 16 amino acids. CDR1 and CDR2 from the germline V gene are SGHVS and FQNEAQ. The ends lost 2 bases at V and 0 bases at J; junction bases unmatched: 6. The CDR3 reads CASSLLATGMNTEAFF. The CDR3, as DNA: TGTGCCAGCAGCTTATTGGCGACAGGGATGAACACTGAAGCTTTCTTT.

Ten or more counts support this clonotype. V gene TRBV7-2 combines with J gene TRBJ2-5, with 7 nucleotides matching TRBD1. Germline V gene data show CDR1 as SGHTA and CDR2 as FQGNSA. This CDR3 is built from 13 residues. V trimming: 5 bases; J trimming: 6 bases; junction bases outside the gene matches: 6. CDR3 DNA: TGTGCCAGCAGCGCGACAGGGATGAAGACCCAGTACTTC. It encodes CASSATGMKTQYF.

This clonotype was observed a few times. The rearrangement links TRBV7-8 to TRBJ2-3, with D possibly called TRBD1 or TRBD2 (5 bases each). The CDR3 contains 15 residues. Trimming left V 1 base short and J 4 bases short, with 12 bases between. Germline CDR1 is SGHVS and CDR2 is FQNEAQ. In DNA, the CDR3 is TGTGCCAGCAGCTTAGTCTTAAGGGGAGCAGATACGCAGTATTTT. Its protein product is CASSLVLRGADTQYF. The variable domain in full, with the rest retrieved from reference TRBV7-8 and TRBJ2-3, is GAGVSQSPRYKVAKRGQDVALRCDPISGHVSLFWYQQALGQGPEFLTYFQNEAQLDKSGLPSDRFFAERPEGSVSTLKIQRTQQEDSAVYLCASSLVLRGADTQYFGPGTRLTVL.